The 28 T cell receptor beta chains reported below all come from one sample, sequenced in a study of vaccination effects on CD4 cells after COVID-19. Sequencing used immunoSEQ multiplex PCR; TCRdb keeps in-frame clones, though not all of them. The repertoire holds about 36,000 clones, with around two thirds as singletons. Antigen-specific CD4+ T cells expanded by the ViraFEST assay with viral peptide pools were then sequenced. The culture ran for approximately 10 days, and then CD4+ T cells were isolated. Confirmation by PCR established that the person had SARS-CoV-2 infection between March and December 2020. These receptors' antigens are unknown. Source: CD4+ T cells from PBMCs cultured with HCoV-NL63 spike peptides, taken before COVID-19 vaccination. The receptors here all came from a human donor who had a prior SARS-CoV-2 infection.

Here the CDR3 DNA reads TGTGCCACCAGTGACGCCGGGACTAGCGGGTACAATGAGCAGTTCTTC. Its translation: CATSDAGTSGYNEQFF. The V call is TRBV24-1, the J call TRBJ2-1; TRBD2 matches 12 bases. V lost 4 bases and J lost 4; bases outside the gene matches: 4. The germline V gene encodes CDR1 KGHDR and CDR2 SFDVKD. This CDR3 has 16 amino acids.

The V gene is TRBV6-1, the J gene TRBJ2-3, with D possibly matching TRBD2 (6 bases). The CDR3 has 16 amino acids. Per the germline V gene, CDR1 is MNHNS and CDR2 is SASEGT. V lost 0 bases and J lost 3, with 13 bases in between. The CDR3 nucleotides are TGTGCCAGCAGTGAAGCTTTTTTGGAGGGAACAGATACGCAGTATTTT. This translates into CASSEAFLEGTDTQYF.

This chain connects TRBV19 to TRBJ2-1; 16 bases are shared with TRBD2. Trimming removed 5 bases from V and 9 bases from J; junction bases left unmatched: 10. Looked up from germline, CDR1 is LNHDA and CDR2 is SQIVND (reference sequence). This CDR3 region has 17 residues. In DNA, the CDR3 is TGTGCCAGTAGTGTCGGGACTAGCGGGAGGGTCCGAGGTGAGCAGTTCTTC. This encodes CASSVGTSGRVRGEQFF.

This chain links TRBV15 with TRBJ1-1; TRBD1 aligns across 8 bases. Germline CDR1 reads LNHNV; CDR2 reads YYDKDF (reference sequence). This CDR3 is 15 amino acids long. With 5 bases clipped from V and 2 bases from J, the junction kept 7 bases outside the gene matches. DNA of the CDR3: TGTGCCACCAGCCAGAGACAGGGGAATAACACTGAAGCTTTCTTT. This translates into CATSQRQGNNTEAFF.

V gene TRBV5-1 combines with J gene TRBJ1-2, with 11 bases aligning to TRBD1. Trimming removed 2 bases from V and 8 bases from J; junction bases left unmatched: 5. The CDR3 contains 14 residues. Germline V gives CDR1 SGHRS, CDR2 YFSETQ. The CDR3: CASSFGQGAGGYTF. The CDR3 coding sequence is TGCGCCAGCAGCTTCGGACAGGGGGCTGGGGGCTACACCTTC.

The chain joins TRBV18 to TRBJ1-5, with 7 positions matching TRBD1. This CDR3 has 15 amino acids. Trimming took 3 bases from V and 6 from J; bases not matched to a gene: 8. Looked up from germline, CDR1 is KGHSH and CDR2 is LQKENI. CDR3 DNA: TGTGCCAGCTCACCGGCCAGGGGGGAAGGTCAGCCCCAGCATTTT. Its translation: CASSPARGEGQPQHF.

The rearrangement links TRBV5-6 to TRBJ1-2; 9 bases are a match to TRBD1. Germline V CDR1 and CDR2: SGHDT, YYEEEE. The CDR3 has 16 amino acids. J was trimmed by 2 bases and V by 4 bases; bases with no gene match: 9. The CDR3 nucleotides are TGTGCCAGCAGCCCCATCCCGGGACAGGGAAACTATGGCTACACCTTC. It is translated as CASSPIPGQGNYGYTF.

For the CDR3, the DNA is TGTGCCAGCAGCGCAGAACTCGACAGGGGTCGCGACACCGGGGAGCTGTTTTTT. It encodes CASSAELDRGRDTGELFF. This chain links TRBV5-6 with TRBJ2-2, with 8 bases that match TRBD1. The junction had 14 bases not matched to a gene; V was cut back by 4 bases and J by 3 bases. Germline V CDR1 and CDR2: SGHDT, YYEEEE. The CDR3 is made up of 18 amino acids.

This chain connects TRBV5-1 to TRBJ2-5; TRBD2 aligns across 11 bases. The J segment lost 7 bases and the V segment lost 0 bases, leaving 8 bases of the junction unmatched. The CDR3 totals 16 residues. Germline V lookup: CDR1 SGHRS, CDR2 YFSETQ. The CDR3 DNA is TGCGCCAGCAGCTTGGTGATAGCGGGGGGGTCTGGGACCCAGTACTTC. Translation gives CASSLVIAGGSGTQYF.

The chain couples TRBV27 to TRBJ2-7, with unresolved D. CDR1 MNHEY and CDR2 SMNVEV come from the germline V gene (reference sequence). The germline V and J ends were trimmed by 8 bases and 1 base, with 18 bases remaining between them. The CDR3 runs 15 residues. The CDR3 sequence is CASRHNWAASYEQYF. The DNA for the CDR3 is TGTGCCAGCCGTCACAATTGGGCAGCGTCCTACGAGCAGTACTTC.

V usage is TRBV11-3 and J usage is TRBJ2-7; D is possibly TRBD1 or TRBD2 (5 bases each). Trimming stripped 5 bases from V and 0 bases from J, with 14 bases between. The CDR3 loop spans 15 amino acids. CDR1 is SGHNT, CDR2 YENEEA, per germline. In DNA form, the CDR3 reads TGTGCCAGCAGCCCAGGGACGGCCAACTCCTACGAGCAGTACTTC. This codes for CASSPGTANSYEQYF.

The V and J genes are TRBV20-1 and TRBJ1-5; tentatively, D is TRBD1 (5 bases). The length of the CDR3 is 14 residues. Per germline, CDR1 DFQATT and CDR2 SNEGSKA (reference sequence). Trimming stripped 3 bases from V and 1 base from J, with 10 bases between. The CDR3 DNA reads TGCAGTGCTAGTGTCGGACAAAGCAATCAGCCCCAGCATTTT. Protein: CSASVGQSNQPQHF.

CDR3 sequence (DNA): TGTGCCACCAGCAGAGGGCAATCGGACAATGAGCAGTTCTTC. This codes for CATSRGQSDNEQFF. The chain joins TRBV15 to TRBJ2-1; no reliable D call. The CDR3 has 14 residues. V was cut by 1 base and J by 5 bases, with 9 bases left in between. Per germline, CDR1 LNHNV and CDR2 YYDKDF (reference sequence).

This clone was seen only a few times. The V gene is TRBV3-1 (or the pseudogene TRBV3-2), the J gene TRBJ1-1; D is uncertain. V was pared by 5 bases and J by 10 bases, with 17 bases between. Germline loops: CDR1 LGHDT, CDR2 YNNKEL (reference sequence). The length of the CDR3 is 13 residues. The CDR3 loop is CASSSRRISGAFF. The DNA for the CDR3 is TGTGCCAGCAGCTCCCGCAGGATCTCGGGAGCTTTCTTT.

The sample holds a few counts of this clone. V gene TRBV5-4 combines with J gene TRBJ1-1; D is uncertain. Trimming shortened V by 0 bases and J by 0 bases, and 9 bases separated the two germline ends. The CDR3 is 15 amino acids. CDR1 SGHNT and CDR2 YYREEE come from the germline V gene (reference sequence). The CDR3 spells CASSLDSGMNTEAFF. The CDR3 region has the DNA TGTGCCAGCAGCTTGGACAGCGGGATGAACACTGAAGCTTTCTTT.

The chain couples TRBV27 to TRBJ1-2, with D unresolved. Germline loops: CDR1 MNHEY, CDR2 SMNVEV (reference sequence). This CDR3 contains 13 residues. With 3 bases removed from V and 2 bases from J, the gap between germline ends came to 7 bases. CDR3 loop: CASSFDGNYGYTF. DNA of the CDR3: TGTGCCAGCAGTTTTGACGGAAACTATGGCTACACCTTC.

J is TRBJ2-1 and V is TRBV11-2; 7 bases match TRBD2. Germline V gene sequence: CDR1 SGHAT, CDR2 FQNNGV. This CDR3 comprises 16 residues. V gave up 2 bases and J gave up 4 bases; unmatched junction bases: 8. CDR3 amino acids: CASSLPLTGGYNEQFF. Here the CDR3 DNA reads TGTGCCAGCAGCTTACCCCTGACGGGGGGATACAATGAGCAGTTCTTC.

The chain recombines TRBV12-5 with TRBJ2-5, with 7 bases that match TRBD2. Losses at the gene ends were 1 base for V and 5 bases for J; bases not matched to a gene: 7. The CDR3 has 15 amino acids. Per germline, CDR1 LGHNT and CDR2 FRNRAP. The CDR3 DNA reads as TGTGCTAGTGGTTTGGGGATAGCGGGTGAGGAGACCCAGTACTTC. Amino acids: CASGLGIAGEETQYF.

This clone was detected only a few times. V usage is TRBV7-2 and J usage is TRBJ2-1; 9 positions match TRBD1. V lost 5 bases and J lost 8; bases outside the gene matches: 7. Germline CDR1 and CDR2: SGHTA and FQGNSA. The CDR3 spans 14 residues. As DNA, the CDR3 is TGTGCCAGCAGCGCCGGACAGGGGTACTATGAGCAGTTCTTC. As protein: CASSAGQGYYEQFF.

The J gene is TRBJ1-2, the V gene TRBV6-5; tentative D call: TRBD1 (5 bases). The CDR3 sequence is 15 residues long. CDR1 is MNHEY, CDR2 SVGAGI, per germline. The germline V and J ends were trimmed by 2 bases and 5 bases, with 15 bases remaining between them. For the CDR3, the DNA is TGTGCCAGCAGTTACACCGGCAGGGCACGGTATGGCTACACCTTC. Translation: CASSYTGRARYGYTF.

This chain links TRBV6-5 with TRBJ2-2, with 7 bases that match TRBD1. This CDR3 has 15 amino acids. V shed 2 bases and J 6 bases; nucleotides not matched to a gene: 6. CDR1 is MNHEY and CDR2 is SVGAGI in the germline V gene. CDR3 DNA: TGTGCCAGCAGTTACGGAACAGGGGATGCCGGGGAGCTGTTTTTT. The encoded protein is CASSYGTGDAGELFF.

V is TRBV7-2 and J is TRBJ2-5; the D is unclear. V was clipped by 1 base and J by 1 base, with 13 bases between them. The length of the CDR3 is 16 residues. Germline V gives CDR1 SGHTA, CDR2 FQGNSA. CDR3 coding DNA: TGTGCCAGCAGCTTAGTGGCTAGGGCGGCCCAAGAGACCCAGTACTTC. Its translation is CASSLVARAAQETQYF. The full variable domain, its missing parts supplied by reference TRBV7-2 and TRBJ2-5, is GAGVSQSPSNKVTEKGKDVELRCDPISGHTALYWYRQSLGQGLEFLIYFQGNSAPDKSGLPSDRFSAERTGGSVSTLTIQRTQQEDSAVYLCASSLVARAAQETQYFGPGTRLLVL.

V usage is TRBV7-3 and J usage is TRBJ2-3; D is ambiguous. This CDR3 is built from 13 residues. Trimming took 1 base from V and 6 from J, leaving 8 bases between them. CDR1 is SGHTA and CDR2 is FQGTGA in the germline V gene. For the CDR3, the DNA is TGTGCCAGCAGCTTAAATGGTGGTGATACGCAGTATTTT. Its translation is CASSLNGGDTQYF.

The gene calls are TRBV6-1 and TRBJ2-5; 10 positions agree with TRBD2. The J segment lost 5 bases and the V segment lost 4 bases, leaving 16 bases of the junction unmatched. Germline V CDR1 and CDR2: MNHNS, SASEGT. The CDR3 is made up of 18 amino acids. The DNA of the CDR3 is TGTGCCAGCAGTGGGTGGGGGACTAGCGTCCTAAGGGGGGAGACCCAGTACTTC. Its protein is CASSGWGTSVLRGETQYF.

The gene calls are TRBV4-1 and TRBJ2-6, with 8 bases aligning to TRBD1. V lost 4 bases, J lost 0 bases, and 8 bases stayed unmatched. Germline V CDR1 and CDR2: MGHRA, YSYEKL. This CDR3 spans 18 amino acids. The CDR3 DNA reads as TGCGCCAGCAGCCGATTGGGACAGGCGCGCTCTGGGGCCAACGTCCTGACTTTC. It encodes CASSRLGQARSGANVLTF.

V usage is TRBV7-3 and J usage is TRBJ2-1, with 8 nucleotides matching TRBD2. J lost 6 bases, V lost 5 bases, and 6 bases had no gene match. The V gene's germline CDR1 is SGHTA and CDR2 FQGTGA. This CDR3 spans 14 amino acids. The CDR3 loop is CASSQTAGGNEQFF. DNA for the CDR3: TGTGCCAGCAGCCAAACGGCGGGAGGCAATGAGCAGTTCTTC. Using reference TRBV7-3 and TRBJ2-1 for the parts outside the CDR3, the full variable domain is GAGVSQTPSNKVTEKGKYVELRCDPISGHTALYWYRQSLGQGPEFLIYFQGTGAADDSGLPNDRFFAVRPEGSVSTLKIQRTERGDSAVYLCASSQTAGGNEQFFGPGTRLTVL.

This rearrangement joins TRBV7-9 to TRBJ1-1; D possibly corresponds to TRBD1 (6 bases). Trimming pared 6 bases from V and 0 bases from J, leaving 14 bases between. This CDR3 has 15 amino acids. Germline V gene data show CDR1 as SEHNR and CDR2 as FQNEAQ (reference sequence). The CDR3 sequence is CASRAPGAMNTEAFF. The CDR3 DNA follows: TGTGCCAGCAGGGCCCCAGGGGCGATGAACACTGAAGCTTTCTTT.

The V gene is TRBV5-1, the J gene TRBJ2-7; D is possibly TRBD1 (5 bases). Trimming cost V 0 bases and J 10 bases, with 17 bases left between them. Germline V lookup: CDR1 SGHRS, CDR2 YFSETQ. This CDR3 is built from 14 residues. The CDR3 nucleotides read TGCGCCAGCAGCTTGGTGGCAGGGCAAAACGCTCAGTACTTC. It translates to CASSLVAGQNAQYF.